These 6 T cell receptor beta chains came from one sample sequenced in a study of cytomegalovirus exposure and HLA in healthy donors. Only in-frame clones appear in the TCRdb table, and some are missing; sequencing was by immunoSEQ multiplex PCR. The sample lists 150,000 or so clones; more than 70% were seen once. Sequences were obtained from PBMCs. The receptors originated from a human donor in good health.

The V call is TRBV6-1, the J call TRBJ2-7, with 9 bases matching TRBD2. Germline-derived CDR1 and CDR2 are MNHNS and SASEGT. This CDR3 comprises 15 residues. The trim removed 4 bases at V and 0 bases at J, leaving 4 bases unmatched. The CDR3 loop reads CASSGGLASSYEQYF. The CDR3 DNA reads TGTGCCAGCAGTGGGGGACTAGCCAGCTCCTACGAGCAGTACTTC.

The chain has TRBV6-5 and TRBJ1-1, with 7 bases identical to TRBD1. The CDR3 totals 14 residues. Trimming at V came to 6 bases and at J to 0 bases, leaving 4 bases not matched to a gene. CDR1 is MNHEY, CDR2 SVGAGI, per germline. The CDR3: CASRGGQVNTEAFF. DNA for the CDR3: TGTGCCAGCAGGGGAGGACAGGTGAACACTGAAGCTTTCTTT.

The gene calls are TRBV28 and TRBJ1-5; the D is unclear. The CDR3 length is 15 residues. Looked up from germline, CDR1 is MDHEN and CDR2 is SYDVKM. V lost 4 bases, J lost 5 bases, and 15 bases lay in between. The CDR3 is CASSSWSGSYQPQHF. The CDR3 nucleotides read TGTGCCAGCAGTTCCTGGTCCGGGAGCTATCAGCCCCAGCATTTT.

This clone was observed once. V gene TRBV18 combines with J gene TRBJ2-7, with D uncertain. Germline CDR1 and CDR2: KGHSH and LQKENI. This CDR3 region has 15 residues. The germline V and J ends were trimmed by 1 base and 1 base, with 11 bases remaining between them. Here the CDR3 DNA reads TGTGCCAGCTCACCACAGAGCCGGGTATCCTACGAGCAGTACTTC. Amino acid sequence: CASSPQSRVSYEQYF.

The rearrangement uses TRBV27 and TRBJ2-2; 8 bases map to TRBD2. The germline CDR1 and CDR2 sequences are MNHEY and SMNVEV (reference sequence). With 3 bases clipped from V and 5 bases from J, the junction kept 14 bases outside the gene matches. The CDR3 is 18 residues long. The CDR3 loop reads CASSFLLSRSGRTGELFF. The CDR3 DNA is TGTGCCAGCAGTTTCCTTCTGTCGAGGAGCGGGAGAACCGGGGAGCTGTTTTTT.

The chain combines TRBV27 with TRBJ1-1; D is uncertain. This CDR3 is 14 amino acids long. CDR1 and CDR2 from the germline V gene are MNHEY and SMNVEV (reference sequence). Trimming took 7 bases from V and 7 from J, leaving 19 bases between them. For the CDR3, the DNA is TGTGCCAGCATAACTCTAAGCCGGCGGCATGAAGCTTTCTTT. Translation: CASITLSRRHEAFF.